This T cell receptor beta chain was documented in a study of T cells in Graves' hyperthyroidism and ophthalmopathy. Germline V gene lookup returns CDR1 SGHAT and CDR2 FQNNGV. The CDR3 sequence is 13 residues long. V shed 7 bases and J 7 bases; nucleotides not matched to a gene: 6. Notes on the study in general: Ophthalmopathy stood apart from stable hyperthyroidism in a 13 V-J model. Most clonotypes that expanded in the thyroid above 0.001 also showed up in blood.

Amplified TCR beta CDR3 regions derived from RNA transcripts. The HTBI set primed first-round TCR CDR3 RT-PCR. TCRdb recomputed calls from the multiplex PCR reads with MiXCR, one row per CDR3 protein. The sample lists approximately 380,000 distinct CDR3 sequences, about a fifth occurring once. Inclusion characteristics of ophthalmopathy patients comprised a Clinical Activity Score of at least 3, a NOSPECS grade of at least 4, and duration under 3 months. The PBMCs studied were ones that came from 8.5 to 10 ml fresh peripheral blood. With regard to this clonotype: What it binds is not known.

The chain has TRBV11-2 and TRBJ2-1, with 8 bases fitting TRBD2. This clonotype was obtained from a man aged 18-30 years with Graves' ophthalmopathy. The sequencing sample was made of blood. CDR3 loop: CASTGGGINEQFF. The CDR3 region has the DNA TGTGCCAGCACGGGAGGGGGGATAAATGAGCAGTTCTTC. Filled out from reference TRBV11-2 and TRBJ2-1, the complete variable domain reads EAGVAQSPRYKIIEKRQSVAFWCNPISGHATLYWYQQILGQGPKLLIQFQNNGVVDDSQLPKDRFSAERLKGVDSTLKIQPAKLEDSAVYLCASTGGGINEQFFGPGTRLTVL.